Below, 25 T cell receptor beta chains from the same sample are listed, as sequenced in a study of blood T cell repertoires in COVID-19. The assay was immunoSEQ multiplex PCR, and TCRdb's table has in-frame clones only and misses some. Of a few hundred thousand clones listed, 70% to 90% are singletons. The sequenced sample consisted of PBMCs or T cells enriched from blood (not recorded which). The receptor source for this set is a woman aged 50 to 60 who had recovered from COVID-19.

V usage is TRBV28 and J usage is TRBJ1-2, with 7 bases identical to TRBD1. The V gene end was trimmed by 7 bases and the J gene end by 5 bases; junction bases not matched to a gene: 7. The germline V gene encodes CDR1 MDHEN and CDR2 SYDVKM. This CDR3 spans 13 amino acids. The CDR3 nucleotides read TGTGCCAGCACCAAACCAGGGGGATATGGCTACACCTTC. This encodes CASTKPGGYGYTF.

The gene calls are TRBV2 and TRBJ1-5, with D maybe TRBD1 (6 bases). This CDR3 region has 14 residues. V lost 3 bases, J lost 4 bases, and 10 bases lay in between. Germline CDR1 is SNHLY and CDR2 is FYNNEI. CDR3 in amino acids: CASSDPRGNQPQHF. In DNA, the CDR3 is TGTGCCAGCAGTGACCCCAGGGGAAATCAGCCCCAGCATTTT. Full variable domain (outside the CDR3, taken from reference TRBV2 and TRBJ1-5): EPEVTQTPSHQVTQMGQEVILRCVPISNHLYFYWYRQILGQKVEFLVSFYNNEISEKSEIFDDQFSVERPDGSNFTLKIRSTKLEDSAMYFCASSDPRGNQPQHFGDGTRLSIL.

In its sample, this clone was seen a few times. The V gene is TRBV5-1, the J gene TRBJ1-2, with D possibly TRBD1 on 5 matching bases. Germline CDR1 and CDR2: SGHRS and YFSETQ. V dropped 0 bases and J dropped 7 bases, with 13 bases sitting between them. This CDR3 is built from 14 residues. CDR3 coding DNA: TGCGCCAGCAGCTTGGAGTCCCAGGGCTCTGGCTACACCTTC. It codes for CASSLESQGSGYTF.

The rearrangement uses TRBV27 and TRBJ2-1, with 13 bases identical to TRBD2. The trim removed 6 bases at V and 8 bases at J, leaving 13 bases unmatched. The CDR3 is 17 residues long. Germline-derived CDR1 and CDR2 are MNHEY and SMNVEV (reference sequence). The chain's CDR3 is CASRPPGLAGLLDEQFF. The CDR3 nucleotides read TGTGCCAGCAGACCCCCGGGACTAGCGGGATTGTTGGATGAGCAGTTCTTC.

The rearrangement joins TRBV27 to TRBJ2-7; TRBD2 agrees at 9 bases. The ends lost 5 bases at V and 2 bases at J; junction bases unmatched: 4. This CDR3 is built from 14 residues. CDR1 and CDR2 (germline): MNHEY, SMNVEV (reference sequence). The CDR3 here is CASSASSGAYEQYF. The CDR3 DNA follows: TGTGCCAGCAGTGCCTCTAGCGGGGCCTACGAGCAGTACTTC.

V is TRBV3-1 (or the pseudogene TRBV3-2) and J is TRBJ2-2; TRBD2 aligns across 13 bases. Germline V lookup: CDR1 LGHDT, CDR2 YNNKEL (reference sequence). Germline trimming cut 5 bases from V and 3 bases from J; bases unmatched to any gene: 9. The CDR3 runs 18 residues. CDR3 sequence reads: CASSARTSGSWDTGELFF. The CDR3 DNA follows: TGTGCCAGCAGCGCCCGGACTAGCGGGAGTTGGGACACCGGGGAGCTGTTTTTT.

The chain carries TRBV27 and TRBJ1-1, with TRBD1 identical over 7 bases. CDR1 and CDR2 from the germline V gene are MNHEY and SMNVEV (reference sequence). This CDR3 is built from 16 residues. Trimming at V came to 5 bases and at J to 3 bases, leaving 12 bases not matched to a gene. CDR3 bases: TGTGCCAGCAGTCCCTCCCGACAGGGTAGTGACACTGAAGCTTTCTTT. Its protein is CASSPSRQGSDTEAFF.

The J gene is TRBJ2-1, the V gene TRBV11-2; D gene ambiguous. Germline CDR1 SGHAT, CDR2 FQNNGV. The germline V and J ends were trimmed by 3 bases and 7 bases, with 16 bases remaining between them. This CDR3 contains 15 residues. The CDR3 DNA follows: TGTGCCAGCAGCTTGCGGCACTCAAAAATTAATGAGCAGTTCTTC. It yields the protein CASSLRHSKINEQFF.

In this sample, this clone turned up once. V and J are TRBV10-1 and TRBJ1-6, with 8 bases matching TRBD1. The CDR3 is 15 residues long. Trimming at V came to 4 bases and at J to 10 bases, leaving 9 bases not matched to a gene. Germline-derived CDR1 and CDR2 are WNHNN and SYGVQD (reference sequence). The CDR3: CASSGQGALRSPLHF. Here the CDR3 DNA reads TGCGCCAGCAGTGGTCAGGGGGCGCTACGGTCACCCCTCCACTTT.

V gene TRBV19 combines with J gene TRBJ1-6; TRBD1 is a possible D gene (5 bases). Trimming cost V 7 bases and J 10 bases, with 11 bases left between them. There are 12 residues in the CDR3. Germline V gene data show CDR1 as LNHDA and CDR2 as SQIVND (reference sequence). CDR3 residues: CASTQVGSPLHF. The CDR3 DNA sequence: TGTGCCAGTACACAGGTGGGATCACCCCTCCACTTT.

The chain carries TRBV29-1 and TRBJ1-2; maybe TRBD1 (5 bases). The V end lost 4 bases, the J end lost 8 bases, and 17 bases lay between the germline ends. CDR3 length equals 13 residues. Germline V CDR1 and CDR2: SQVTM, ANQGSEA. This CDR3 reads CSVGSQGAGGYTF. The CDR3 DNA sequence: TGCAGCGTTGGCTCCCAGGGTGCGGGAGGCTACACCTTC.

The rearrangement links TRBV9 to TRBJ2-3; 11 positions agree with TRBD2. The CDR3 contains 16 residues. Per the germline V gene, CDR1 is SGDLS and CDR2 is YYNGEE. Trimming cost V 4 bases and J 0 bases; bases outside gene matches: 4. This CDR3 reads CASSLGTSGSTDTQYF. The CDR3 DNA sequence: TGTGCCAGCAGCCTCGGGACTAGCGGAAGCACAGATACGCAGTATTTT.

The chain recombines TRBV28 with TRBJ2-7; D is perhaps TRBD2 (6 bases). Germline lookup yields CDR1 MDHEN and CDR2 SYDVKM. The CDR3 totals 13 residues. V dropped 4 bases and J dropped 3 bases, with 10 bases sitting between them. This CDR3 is CASSSGLYYEQYF. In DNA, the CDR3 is TGTGCCAGCAGTTCGGGACTTTACTACGAGCAGTACTTC.

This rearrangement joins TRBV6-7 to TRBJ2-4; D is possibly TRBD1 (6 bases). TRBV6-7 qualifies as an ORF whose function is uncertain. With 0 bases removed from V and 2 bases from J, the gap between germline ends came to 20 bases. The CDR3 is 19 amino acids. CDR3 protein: CASSYSRSVGQGSKNIQYF. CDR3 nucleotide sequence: TGTGCCAGCAGTTACTCGAGGAGCGTCGGGCAGGGGTCCAAAAACATTCAGTACTTC.

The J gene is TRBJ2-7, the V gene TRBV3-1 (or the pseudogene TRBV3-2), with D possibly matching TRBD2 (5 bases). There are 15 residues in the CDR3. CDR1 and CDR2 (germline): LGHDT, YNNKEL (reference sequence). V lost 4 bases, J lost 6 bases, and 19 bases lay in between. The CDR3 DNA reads TGTGCCAGCAGCCCCTCAGTCGGGATTTTTTCCGAGCAGTACTTC. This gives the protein CASSPSVGIFSEQYF.

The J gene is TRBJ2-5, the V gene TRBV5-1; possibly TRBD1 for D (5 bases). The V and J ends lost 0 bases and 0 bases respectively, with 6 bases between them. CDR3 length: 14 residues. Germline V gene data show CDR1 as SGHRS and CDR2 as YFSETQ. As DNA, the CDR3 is TGCGCCAGCAGCTTGGAGGGGTACCAAGAGACCCAGTACTTC. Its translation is CASSLEGYQETQYF.

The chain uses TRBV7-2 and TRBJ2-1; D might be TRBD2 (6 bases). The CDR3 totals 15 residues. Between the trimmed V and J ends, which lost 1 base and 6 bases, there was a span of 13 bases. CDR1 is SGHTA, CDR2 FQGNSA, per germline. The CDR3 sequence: CASSLVPGVSNEQFF. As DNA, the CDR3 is TGTGCCAGCAGCTTAGTCCCGGGAGTCTCCAATGAGCAGTTCTTC.

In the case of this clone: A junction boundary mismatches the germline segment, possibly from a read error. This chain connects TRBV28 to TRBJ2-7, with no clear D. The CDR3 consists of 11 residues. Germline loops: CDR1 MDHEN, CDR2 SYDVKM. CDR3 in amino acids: CASSPSTPPGF. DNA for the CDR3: TGTGCCAGCAGTCCTTCTACCCCCCCTGGCTTC.

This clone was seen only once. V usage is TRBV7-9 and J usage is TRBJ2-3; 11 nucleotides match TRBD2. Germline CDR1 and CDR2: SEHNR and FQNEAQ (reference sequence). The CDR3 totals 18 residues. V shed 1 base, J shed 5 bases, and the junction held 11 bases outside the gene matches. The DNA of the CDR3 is TGTGCCAGCAGCTTAGTCCTACCGTGGCTAGCGGGGGGAGATACGCAGTATTTT. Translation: CASSLVLPWLAGGDTQYF.

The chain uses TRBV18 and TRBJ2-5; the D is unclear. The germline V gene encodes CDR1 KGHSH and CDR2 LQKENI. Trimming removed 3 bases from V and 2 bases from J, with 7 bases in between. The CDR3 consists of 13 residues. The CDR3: CASSPTVQETQYF. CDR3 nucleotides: TGTGCCAGCTCACCTACTGTACAAGAGACCCAGTACTTC. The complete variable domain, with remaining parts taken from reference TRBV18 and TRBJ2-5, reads NAGVMQNPRHLVRRRGQEARLRCSPMKGHSHVYWYRQLPEEGLKFMVYLQKENIIDESGMPKERFSAEFPKEGPSILRIQQVVRGDSAAYFCASSPTVQETQYFGPGTRLLVL.

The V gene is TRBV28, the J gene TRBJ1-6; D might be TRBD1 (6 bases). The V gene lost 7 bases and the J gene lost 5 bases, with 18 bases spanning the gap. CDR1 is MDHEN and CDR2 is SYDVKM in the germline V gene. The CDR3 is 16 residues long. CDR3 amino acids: CASTPRGGSHNSPLHF. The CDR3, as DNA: TGTGCCAGCACCCCTCGAGGGGGTTCCCATAATTCACCCCTCCACTTT.

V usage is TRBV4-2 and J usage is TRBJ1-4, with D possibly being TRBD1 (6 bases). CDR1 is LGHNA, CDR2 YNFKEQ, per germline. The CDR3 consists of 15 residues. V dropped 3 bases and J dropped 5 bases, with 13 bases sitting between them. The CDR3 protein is CASSQGGAENEKLFF. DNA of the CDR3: TGTGCCAGCAGCCAGGGGGGGGCGGAGAATGAAAAACTGTTTTTT.

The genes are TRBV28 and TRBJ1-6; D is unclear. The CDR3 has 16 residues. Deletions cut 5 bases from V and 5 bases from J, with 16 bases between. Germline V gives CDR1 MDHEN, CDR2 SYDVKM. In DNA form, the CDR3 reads TGTGCCAGCAGTCCATCCGGAGCCCGGAATAATTCACCCCTCCACTTT. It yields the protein CASSPSGARNNSPLHF. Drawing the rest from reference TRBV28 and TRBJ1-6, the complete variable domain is DVKVTQSSRYLVKRTGEKVFLECVQDMDHENMFWYRQDPGLGLRLIYFSYDVKMKEKGDIPEGYSVSREKKERFSLILESASTNQTSMYLCASSPSGARNNSPLHFGNGTRLTVT.

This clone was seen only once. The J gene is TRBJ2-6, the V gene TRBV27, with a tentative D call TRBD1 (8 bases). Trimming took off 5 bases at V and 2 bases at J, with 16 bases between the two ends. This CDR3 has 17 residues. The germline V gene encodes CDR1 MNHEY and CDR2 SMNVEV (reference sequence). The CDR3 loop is CASSPRTGRAGANVLTF. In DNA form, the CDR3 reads TGTGCCAGCAGTCCTAGGACAGGGAGGGCTGGGGCCAACGTCCTGACTTTC.

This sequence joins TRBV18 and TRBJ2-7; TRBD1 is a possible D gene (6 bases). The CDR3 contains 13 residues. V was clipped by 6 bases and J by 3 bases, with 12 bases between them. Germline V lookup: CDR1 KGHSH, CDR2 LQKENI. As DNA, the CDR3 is TGTGCCAGCTCCCCGGGACACATCTACGAGCAGTACTTC. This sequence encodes CASSPGHIYEQYF. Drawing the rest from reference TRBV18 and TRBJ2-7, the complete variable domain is NAGVMQNPRHLVRRRGQEARLRCSPMKGHSHVYWYRQLPEEGLKFMVYLQKENIIDESGMPKERFSAEFPKEGPSILRIQQVVRGDSAAYFCASSPGHIYEQYFGPGTRLTVT.